This T cell receptor beta chain is drawn from a study of T cell responses to AZD1222 COVID-19 vaccine. Notes on this clone: What it binds is unknown.

Findings and limits, study-wide: Once two AZD1222 doses were given, Spike-specific TCR breadth and depth went up. Within unmutated variant regions lay the reported targets of nearly half of spike-specific TCRs. Distributed over spike, vaccine-associated CD4 TCRs predominated at 160-218 and 743-854.

Profiling relied on immunoSEQ multiplex PCR, and the TCRdb table lists in-frame clones only, not all of them. Of around 52,000 clones listed, approximately 83% were seen once; the top ten hold over 15%. The sequence was obtained from an adult in good health. The sample consisted of peripheral blood, taken on day 0 of AZD1222 vaccination.

The CDR3 bases are TGTGCCTGGAGCTGGGTAGATACGCAGTATTTT. This codes for CAWSWVDTQYF. The V gene is TRBV30, the J gene TRBJ2-3; D gene uncertain. This CDR3 has 11 amino acids. In germline, CDR1 is GTSNPN, CDR2 SVGIG (reference sequence). Trimming left V 3 bases short and J 5 bases short, with 6 bases between.